These T cell receptor beta chains were read from a single sample in a study of blood T cells in healthy people across ages. TCRdb redid the calling of the 5' RACE reads with MiXCR, one entry per CDR3 protein. The table shows about 780,000 distinct CDR3 sequences, with about 45% occurring only once. The sequencing sample was made of blood. The receptor source for this set is a man at least 80 years old in good health. Both conserved end residues are part of each CDR3. The D gene is left open where the match is weak. Size tells how often a clone was seen (once, few, many) or the class of an expanded clone, and some rows leave it out.

TRBD1,NA,TRBJ2-7,TRBV10-2,TGCGCCAGCGAGTGGGACAGGGGGGACGGGCAGTACTTC,CASEWDRGDGQYF
NA,few,TRBJ2-1,TRBV2,TGTGCCAGCAGTGGATTTAAGCTCAGTGAGCAGTTCTTC,CASSGFKLSEQFF
TRBD1,few,TRBJ2-7,TRBV12-3/TRBV12-4,TGTGCCAGCAACCTAAGGACAGGGCGGTCATCCGAGCAGTACTTC,CASNLRTGRSSEQYF
NA,NA,TRBJ1-5,TRBV3-1,TGTACCAGCAGCCAAGATTTGGACCCCATGGGCGATCAGCCCCAGCATTTT,CTSSQDLDPMGDQPQHF
NA,many,TRBJ1-4,TRBV20-1,TGCAGTGCTAGTCCCTCGGGGCAGGGGATTTATGGTAATGAAAAACTGTTTTTT,CSASPSGQGIYGNEKLFF
NA,NA,TRBJ2-5,TRBV20-1,TGCAGTGCTGATCGACAGGGAGGAGAGACCCAGTACTTC,CSADRQGGETQYF
TRBD2,NA,TRBJ2-3,TRBV7-2,TGTGCCAGCAGCCCCTGGACTAGCTCCACAGATACGCAGTATTTT,CASSPWTSSTDTQYF
NA,NA,TRBJ2-1,TRBV28,TGTGCCAGCAGGGTAGGGTTAGGGGGTGAGCAGTTCTTC,CASRVGLGGEQFF
NA,NA,TRBJ1-6,TRBV29-1,TGCAGCGTCGTTCTTTGGGGGGGGGAGTCACCCCTCCACTTT,CSVVLWGGESPLHF
NA,many,TRBJ2-1,TRBV7-2,TGTGCCAGCAGCTTAGACGGGACCCTTGATGAGCAGTTCTTC,CASSLDGTLDEQFF
NA,NA,TRBJ2-1,TRBV5-1,TGCGCCAGCAGCTTCGGGCTCAGCTCCTACAATGAGCAGTTCTTC,CASSFGLSSYNEQFF
NA,NA,TRBJ2-6,TRBV4-3,TGCGCCAGCAGCCGTCAGACAGGTGCTGGGGCCAACGTCCTGACTTTC,CASSRQTGAGANVLTF
TRBD1,NA,TRBJ2-1,TRBV6-2/TRBV6-3,TGTGCCAGCAGTTACTTGACAGGGGGCTTGTATGAGCAGTTCTTC,CASSYLTGGLYEQFF
NA,few,TRBJ2-5,TRBV21-1,TGTGCCAGCAGCAAAAAGCGGGCAGGCCAAGAGACCCAGTACTTC,CASSKKRAGQETQYF
TRBD2,NA,TRBJ2-1,TRBV7-2,TGTGCCAGCGTTCCGGCTAGCGGGAGTCATGAGCAGTTCTTC,CASVPASGSHEQFF
NA,NA,TRBJ2-1,TRBV12-3/TRBV12-4,TGTGCCAGCAGTTGGGGCGGGTCCCCCTACAATGAGCAGTTCTTC,CASSWGGSPYNEQFF
TRBD2,NA,TRBJ2-5,TRBV20-1,TGCAGTGCTAGGCATGAACGTATTCTAGCGGGAGTGGGGGAAGAGACCCAGTACTTC,CSARHERILAGVGEETQYF
NA,NA,TRBJ1-2,TRBV20-1,TGCAGTGCGGCGCTACAGGGTGGTGGCTACACCTTC,CSAALQGGGYTF